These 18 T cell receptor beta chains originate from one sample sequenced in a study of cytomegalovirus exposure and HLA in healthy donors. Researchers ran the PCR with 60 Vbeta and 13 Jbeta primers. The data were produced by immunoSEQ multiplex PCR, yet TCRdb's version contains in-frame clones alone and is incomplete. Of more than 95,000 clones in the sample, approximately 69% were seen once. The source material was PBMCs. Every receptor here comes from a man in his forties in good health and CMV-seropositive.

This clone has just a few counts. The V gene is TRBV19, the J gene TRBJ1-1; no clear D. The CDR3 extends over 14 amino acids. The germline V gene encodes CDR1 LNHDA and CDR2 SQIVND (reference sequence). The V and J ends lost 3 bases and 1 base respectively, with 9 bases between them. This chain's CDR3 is CASSIWAANTEAFF. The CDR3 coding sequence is TGTGCCAGTAGTATCTGGGCCGCGAACACTGAAGCTTTCTTT.

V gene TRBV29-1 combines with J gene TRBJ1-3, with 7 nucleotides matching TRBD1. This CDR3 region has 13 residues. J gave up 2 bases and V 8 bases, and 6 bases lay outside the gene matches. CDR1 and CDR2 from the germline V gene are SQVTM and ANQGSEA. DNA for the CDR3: TGCAGCTCCTCTACAGGGGCTGGAAACACCATATATTTT. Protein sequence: CSSSTGAGNTIYF.

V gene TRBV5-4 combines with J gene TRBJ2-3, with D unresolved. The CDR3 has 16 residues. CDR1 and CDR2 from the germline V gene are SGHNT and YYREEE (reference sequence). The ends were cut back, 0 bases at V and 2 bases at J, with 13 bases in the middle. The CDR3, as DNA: TGTGCCAGCAGCTTGGCCCCCGCCAGATACACAGATACGCAGTATTTT. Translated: CASSLAPARYTDTQYF. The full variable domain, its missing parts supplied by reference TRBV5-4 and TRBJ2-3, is ETGVTQSPTHLIKTRGQQVTLRCSSQSGHNTVSWYQQALGQGPQFIFQYYREEENGRGNFPPRFSGLQFPNYSSELNVNALELDDSALYLCASSLAPARYTDTQYFGPGTRLTVL.

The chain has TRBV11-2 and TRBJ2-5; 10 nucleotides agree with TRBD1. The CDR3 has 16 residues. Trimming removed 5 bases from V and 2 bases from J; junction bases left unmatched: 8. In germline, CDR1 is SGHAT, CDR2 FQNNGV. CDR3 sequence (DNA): TGTGCCAGCAGCCGGAGAAGGACAGGGGGGCAAGAGACCCAGTACTTC. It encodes CASSRRRTGGQETQYF.

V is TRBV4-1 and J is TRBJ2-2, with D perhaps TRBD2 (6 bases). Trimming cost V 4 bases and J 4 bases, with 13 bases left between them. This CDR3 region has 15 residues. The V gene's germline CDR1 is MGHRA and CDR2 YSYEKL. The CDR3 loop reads CASSLGRGSTGELFF. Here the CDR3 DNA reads TGCGCCAGCAGCCTCGGGAGAGGGAGCACCGGGGAGCTGTTTTTT.

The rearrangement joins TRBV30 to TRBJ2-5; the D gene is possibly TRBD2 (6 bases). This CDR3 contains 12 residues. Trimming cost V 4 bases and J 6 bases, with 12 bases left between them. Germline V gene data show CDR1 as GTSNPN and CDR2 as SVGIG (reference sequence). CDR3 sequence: CAWMRGGKTQYF. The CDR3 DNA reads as TGTGCCTGGATGCGGGGCGGGAAGACCCAGTACTTC.

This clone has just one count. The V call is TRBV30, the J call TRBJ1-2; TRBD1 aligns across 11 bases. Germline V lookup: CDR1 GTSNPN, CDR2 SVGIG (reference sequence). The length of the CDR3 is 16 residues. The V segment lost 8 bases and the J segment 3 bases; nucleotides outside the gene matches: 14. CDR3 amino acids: CARTGGASPFDYGYTF. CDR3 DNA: TGTGCCCGGACAGGGGGCGCATCCCCTTTCGACTATGGCTACACCTTC.

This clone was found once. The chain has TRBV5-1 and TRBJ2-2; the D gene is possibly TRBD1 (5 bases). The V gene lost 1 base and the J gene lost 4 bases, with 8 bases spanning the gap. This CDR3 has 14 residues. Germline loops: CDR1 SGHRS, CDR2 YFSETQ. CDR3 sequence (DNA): TGCGCCAGCAGCTTGACAGGTCCCACCGGGGAGCTGTTTTTT. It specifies CASSLTGPTGELFF. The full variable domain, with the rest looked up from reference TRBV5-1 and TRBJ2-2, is KAGVTQTPRYLIKTRGQQVTLSCSPISGHRSVSWYQQTPGQGLQFLFEYFSETQRNKGNFPGRFSGRQFSNSRSEMNVSTLELGDSALYLCASSLTGPTGELFFGEGSRLTVL.

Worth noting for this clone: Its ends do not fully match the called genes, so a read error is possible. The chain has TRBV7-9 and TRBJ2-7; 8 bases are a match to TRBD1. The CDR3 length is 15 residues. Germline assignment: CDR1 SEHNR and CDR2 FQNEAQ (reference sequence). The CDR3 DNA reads TGTTCCAGCAGCCCCGCACGGACAGGGCTCTACGAGCAGTACTTC. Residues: CSSSPARTGLYEQYF.

As DNA, the CDR3 is TGTGCCAGCAGCCCTGGGACAGGGGGGCCCAATCAGCCCCAGCATTTT. This codes for CASSPGTGGPNQPQHF. V gene TRBV7-9 combines with J gene TRBJ1-5, with TRBD1 identical over 11 bases. The trim removed 5 bases at V and 3 bases at J, leaving 6 bases unmatched. The CDR3 has 16 residues. Germline-derived CDR1 and CDR2 are SEHNR and FQNEAQ (reference sequence).

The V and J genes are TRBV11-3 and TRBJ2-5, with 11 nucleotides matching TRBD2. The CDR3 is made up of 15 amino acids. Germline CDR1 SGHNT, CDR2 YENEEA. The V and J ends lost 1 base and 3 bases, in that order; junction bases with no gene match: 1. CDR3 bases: TGTGCCAGCAGCTTAGGGGGACTAGCGGAAGAGACCCAGTACTTC. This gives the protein CASSLGGLAEETQYF.

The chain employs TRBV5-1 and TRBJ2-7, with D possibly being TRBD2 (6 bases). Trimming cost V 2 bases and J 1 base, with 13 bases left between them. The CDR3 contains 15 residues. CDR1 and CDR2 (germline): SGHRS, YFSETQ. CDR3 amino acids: CASSFGGGISYEQYF. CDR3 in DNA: TGCGCCAGCAGCTTTGGAGGAGGGATTTCCTACGAGCAGTACTTC.

As DNA, the CDR3 is TGTGCCAGCAGCGGCATGGGACTTCCGTGGGGCTACACCTTC. Translated, it gives CASSGMGLPWGYTF. J is TRBJ1-2 and V is TRBV5-6; a possible D gene is TRBD1 (5 bases). Trimming cost V 4 bases and J 8 bases, with 18 bases left between them. This CDR3 spans 14 amino acids. The germline gives CDR1 SGHDT, CDR2 YYEEEE.

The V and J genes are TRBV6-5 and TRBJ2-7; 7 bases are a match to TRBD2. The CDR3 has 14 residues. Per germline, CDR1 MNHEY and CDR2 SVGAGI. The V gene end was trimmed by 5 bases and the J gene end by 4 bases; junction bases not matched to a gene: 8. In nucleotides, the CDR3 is TGTGCCAGCAGTGCCGCGGGGGAGCGGTACGAGCAGTACTTC. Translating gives CASSAAGERYEQYF.

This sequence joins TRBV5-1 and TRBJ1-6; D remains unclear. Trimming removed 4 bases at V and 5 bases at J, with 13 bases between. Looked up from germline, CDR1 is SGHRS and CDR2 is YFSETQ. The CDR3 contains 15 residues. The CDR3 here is CASSPVSGNNSPLHF. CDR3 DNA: TGCGCCAGCAGCCCTGTGTCGGGGAATAATTCACCCCTCCACTTT. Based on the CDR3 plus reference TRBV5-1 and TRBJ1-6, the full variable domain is KAGVTQTPRYLIKTRGQQVTLSCSPISGHRSVSWYQQTPGQGLQFLFEYFSETQRNKGNFPGRFSGRQFSNSRSEMNVSTLELGDSALYLCASSPVSGNNSPLHFGNGTRLTVT.

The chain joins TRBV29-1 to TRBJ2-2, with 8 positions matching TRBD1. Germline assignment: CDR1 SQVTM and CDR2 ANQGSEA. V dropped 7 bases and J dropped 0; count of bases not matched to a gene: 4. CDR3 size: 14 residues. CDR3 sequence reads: CSALQGANTGELFF. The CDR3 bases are TGCAGCGCCCTACAGGGGGCGAACACCGGGGAGCTGTTTTTT.

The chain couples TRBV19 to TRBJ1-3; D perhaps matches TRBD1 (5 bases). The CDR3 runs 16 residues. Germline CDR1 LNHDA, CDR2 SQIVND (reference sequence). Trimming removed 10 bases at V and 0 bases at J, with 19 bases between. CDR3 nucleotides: TGTGCCACCGGCACGGGCAGGGTGCGCTCTGGAAACACCATATATTTT. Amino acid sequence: CATGTGRVRSGNTIYF.

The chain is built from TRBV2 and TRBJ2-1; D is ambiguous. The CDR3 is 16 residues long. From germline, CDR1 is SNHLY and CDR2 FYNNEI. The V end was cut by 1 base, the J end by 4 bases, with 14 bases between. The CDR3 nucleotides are TGTGCCAGCAGTGAAGGTGGCCCACTACCTTACAATGAGCAGTTCTTC. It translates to CASSEGGPLPYNEQFF.